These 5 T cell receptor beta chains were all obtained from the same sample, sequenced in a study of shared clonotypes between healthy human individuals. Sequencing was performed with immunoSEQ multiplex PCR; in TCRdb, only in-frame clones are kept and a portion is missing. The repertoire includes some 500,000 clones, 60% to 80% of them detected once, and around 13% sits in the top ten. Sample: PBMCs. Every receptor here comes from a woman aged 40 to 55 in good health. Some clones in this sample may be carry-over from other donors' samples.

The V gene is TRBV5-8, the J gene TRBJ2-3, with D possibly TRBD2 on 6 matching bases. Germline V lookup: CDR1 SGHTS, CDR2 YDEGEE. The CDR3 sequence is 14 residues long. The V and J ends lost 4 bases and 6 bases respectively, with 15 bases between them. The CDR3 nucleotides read TGTGCCAGCAGCGGCGGGACGCGCTTGGATACGCAGTATTTT. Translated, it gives CASSGGTRLDTQYF.

CDR3 in amino acids: CASLRSLAADTQYF. CDR3 DNA: TGTGCCAGCCTCCGGTCCTTAGCGGCAGATACGCAGTATTTT. V gene TRBV2 combines with J gene TRBJ2-3, with D possibly being TRBD2 (6 bases). Looked up from germline, CDR1 is SNHLY and CDR2 is FYNNEI. Trimming removed 8 bases at V and 4 bases at J, with 16 bases between. CDR3 size: 14 residues.

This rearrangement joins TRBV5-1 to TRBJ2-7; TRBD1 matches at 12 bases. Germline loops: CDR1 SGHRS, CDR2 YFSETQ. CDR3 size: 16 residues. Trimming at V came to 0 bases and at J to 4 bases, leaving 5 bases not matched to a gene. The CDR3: CASSLDPGQGAYEQYF. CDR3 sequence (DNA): TGCGCCAGCAGCTTGGACCCGGGACAGGGGGCTTACGAGCAGTACTTC.

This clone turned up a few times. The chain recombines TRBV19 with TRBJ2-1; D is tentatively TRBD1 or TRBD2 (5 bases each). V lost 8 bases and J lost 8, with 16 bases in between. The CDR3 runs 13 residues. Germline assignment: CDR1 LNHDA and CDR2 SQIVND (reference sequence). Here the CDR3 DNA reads TGTGCCAGTTCGACAGCGGCTCGGGATGAGCAGTTCTTC. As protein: CASSTAARDEQFF.

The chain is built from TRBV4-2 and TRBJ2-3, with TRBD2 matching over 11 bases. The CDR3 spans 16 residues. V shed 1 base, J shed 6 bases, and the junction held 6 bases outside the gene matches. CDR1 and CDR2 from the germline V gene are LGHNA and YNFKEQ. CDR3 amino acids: CASSQALAGVGDTQYF. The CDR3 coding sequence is TGTGCCAGCAGCCAAGCACTAGCGGGAGTTGGGGATACGCAGTATTTT.